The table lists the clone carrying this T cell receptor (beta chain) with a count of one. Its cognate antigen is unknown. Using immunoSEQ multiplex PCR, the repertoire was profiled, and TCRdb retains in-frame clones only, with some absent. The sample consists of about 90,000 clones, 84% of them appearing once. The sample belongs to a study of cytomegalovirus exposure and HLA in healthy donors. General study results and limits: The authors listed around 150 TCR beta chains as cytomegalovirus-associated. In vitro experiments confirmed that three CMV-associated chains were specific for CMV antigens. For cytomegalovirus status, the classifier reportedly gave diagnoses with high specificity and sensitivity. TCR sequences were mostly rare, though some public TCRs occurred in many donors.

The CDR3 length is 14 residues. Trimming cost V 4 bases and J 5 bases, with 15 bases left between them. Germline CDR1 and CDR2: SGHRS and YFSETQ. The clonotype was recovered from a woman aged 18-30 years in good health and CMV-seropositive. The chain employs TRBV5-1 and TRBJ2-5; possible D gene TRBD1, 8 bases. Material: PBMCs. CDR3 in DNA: TGCGCCAGCAGCGGCGGACAGGGAGGGGAGACCCAGTACTTC. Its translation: CASSGGQGGETQYF.